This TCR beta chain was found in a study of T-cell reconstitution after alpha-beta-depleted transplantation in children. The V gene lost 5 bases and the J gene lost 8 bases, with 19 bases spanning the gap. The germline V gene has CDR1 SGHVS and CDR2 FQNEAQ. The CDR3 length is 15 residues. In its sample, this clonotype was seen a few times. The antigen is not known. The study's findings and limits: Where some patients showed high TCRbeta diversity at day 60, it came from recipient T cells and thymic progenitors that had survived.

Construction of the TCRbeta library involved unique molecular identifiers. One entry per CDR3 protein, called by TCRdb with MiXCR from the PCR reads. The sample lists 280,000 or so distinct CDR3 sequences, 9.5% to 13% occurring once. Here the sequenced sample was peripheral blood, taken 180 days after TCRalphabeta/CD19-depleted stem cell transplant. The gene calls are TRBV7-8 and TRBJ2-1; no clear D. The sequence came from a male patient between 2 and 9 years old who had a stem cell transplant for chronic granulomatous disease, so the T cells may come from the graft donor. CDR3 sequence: CASSASSVSSDEQFF. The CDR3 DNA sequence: TGTGCCAGCAGCGCCTCTAGTGTTTCCAGTGATGAGCAGTTCTTC.